Listed below are T cell receptor beta chains from one sample, sequenced in a study of blood T cell repertoires in COVID-19. Using immunoSEQ multiplex PCR, the repertoire was profiled, and TCRdb retains in-frame clones only, with some absent. The table includes about 59,000 clones, about 73% detected once. Specimen: peripheral blood. All receptors come from a woman in her seventies with acute or convalescent COVID-19. Both conserved end residues are part of each CDR3. Fields, in order: D gene, J gene, clone size, V gene, CDR3 length, CDR3 protein, CDR3 DNA. The D gene is left open where the match is weak. Clone sizes are given selectively: once, few, many, or a class where the clone is expanded.

TRBD1,TRBJ1-2,-,TRBV30,13,CASGAAGGSGYTF,TGTGCGTCCGGCGCGGCAGGGGGCAGTGGCTACACCTTC
TRBD1,TRBJ2-7,many,TRBV19,13,CASSMRQGGEQYF,TGTGCCAGTAGTATGAGACAGGGTGGCGAGCAGTACTTC
TRBD1,TRBJ1-1,once,TRBV7-6,15,CASSTQSGTGIEAFF,TGTGCCAGCAGCACACAATCCGGGACAGGCATTGAAGCTTTCTTT
-,TRBJ2-2,once,TRBV2,13,CASNKGERGELFF,TGTGCCAGCAATAAAGGGGAAAGGGGGGAGCTGTTTTTT
TRBD1,TRBJ1-5,-,TRBV7-2,15,CASSSRTGNNQPQHF,TGTGCCAGCAGCTCCCGGACAGGTAATAATCAGCCCCAGCATTTT
-,TRBJ1-3,-,TRBV25-1,14,CASSRRGSGNTIYF,TGTGCCAGCAGCCGACGGGGCTCTGGAAACACCATATATTTT
TRBD1,TRBJ1-5,-,TRBV18,14,CASSQGQVVGGQHF,TGTGCCAGCTCACAAGGACAGGTAGTAGGTGGCCAGCATTTT
TRBD1,TRBJ1-1,-,TRBV5-1,16,CASSLFSGGPNTEAFF,TGCGCCAGCAGCTTGTTCTCAGGGGGCCCTAACACTGAAGCTTTCTTT
TRBD1,TRBJ2-1,-,TRBV6-6,13,CASSTGGRNEQFF,TGTGCCAGTTCGACAGGGGGTCGGAATGAGCAGTTCTTC
TRBD1,TRBJ2-1,-,TRBV4-1,18,CASSPRSPGGTGRNEQFF,TGCGCCAGCAGCCCACGGTCCCCCGGAGGGACAGGGCGCAATGAGCAGTTCTTC
-,TRBJ1-1,once,TRBV7-2,14,CASSLWATNTEAFF,TGTGCCAGCAGCTTATGGGCCACGAACACTGAAGCTTTCTTT
-,TRBJ1-1,-,TRBV7-9,13,CASSFRGNTEAFF,TGTGCCAGCAGCTTCAGGGGGAACACTGAAGCTTTCTTT
-,TRBJ2-3,-,TRBV2,15,CASRNRDYSTDTQYF,TGTGCCAGCAGGAACAGGGACTACTCCACAGATACGCAGTATTTT